The rows below give T cell receptor beta chains drawn from one sample of a study of OX40 agonist ivuxolimab in advanced cancers. Using immunoSEQ multiplex PCR, the repertoire was profiled, and TCRdb retains in-frame clones only, with some absent. This table holds about 31,000 clones, 87% found once. Sequencing was performed on CD4+ or CD8+ T cells sorted from blood, taken in a trial of the OX40 agonist ivuxolimab. All receptors derive from an adult with an advanced solid tumor such as melanoma, head and neck, liver or kidney cancer. Both conserved end residues are part of each CDR3. The order of the fields is D gene, V gene, J gene, clone size, CDR3 DNA, CDR3 protein. A D gene is named only where the DNA matches it firmly. Clone size is given for some rows only: seen once, a few or many times, or a class if the clone is expanded.

-	TRBV10-1	TRBJ2-1	few	TGCGCCAGCAGTGAGTCCGGGTTCAATGAGCAGTTCTTC	CASSESGFNEQFF
-	TRBV6-1	TRBJ1-2	-	TGTGCCAGCAGTGAAGAGGTGGTAGCCTATGGCTACACCTTC	CASSEEVVAYGYTF
TRBD2	TRBV9	TRBJ2-3	once	TGTGCCAGCAGCGTAGGGTTAGCGGGAGGGCCCACAGATACGCAGTATTTT	CASSVGLAGGPTDTQYF
-	TRBV19	TRBJ2-7	few	TGTGCCAGTAGTTACACCGGGACTGAGAGCTACGAGCAGTACTTC	CASSYTGTESYEQYF
TRBD1	TRBV6-5	TRBJ1-1	-	TGTGCCAGCAGCAACACAGGGGAGGGGACTGAAGCTTTCTTT	CASSNTGEGTEAFF
TRBD2	TRBV27	TRBJ2-7	-	TGTGCCAGCAGCCTTGGGACTAGCGGGAGTTCCTACGAGCAGTACTTC	CASSLGTSGSSYEQYF
-	TRBV6-1	TRBJ1-2	-	TGTGCCAGCAGTTCAGCCATTTCGGGCTATGGCTACACCTTC	CASSSAISGYGYTF
-	TRBV7-3	TRBJ1-6	few	TGTGCCAGCAGTGAGGGCTATAATTCACCCCTCCACTTT	CASSEGYNSPLHF
-	TRBV27	TRBJ2-1	-	TGTGCCAGCAGGAGGGGTTACAATGAGCAGTTCTTC	CASRRGYNEQFF
-	TRBV27	TRBJ2-1	-	TGTGCCAGCAGTTTACCAGGGGCAATTTACAATGAGCAGTTCTTC	CASSLPGAIYNEQFF
-	TRBV11-2	TRBJ2-3	-	TGTGCCAGCAGCTTAGGGGCTAGACCTCTCACAGATACGCAGTATTTT	CASSLGARPLTDTQYF
-	TRBV30	TRBJ2-3	-	TGTGCCTGGAGTCGGAGTCTAGGGGGGGCTGATACGCAGTATTTT	CAWSRSLGGADTQYF
-	TRBV7-3	TRBJ2-7	-	TGTGCCAGCAGCTGGGGCCAAGGGCCCTACGAGCAGTACTTC	CASSWGQGPYEQYF
-	TRBV6-5	TRBJ1-1	-	TGTGCCAGCAGTTACGGGGGGAATGAAGCTTTCTTT	CASSYGGNEAFF
TRBD2	TRBV5-1	TRBJ2-5	once	TGCGCCAGCAGCTTGGATCTAGCGGGGGGGCCAGCGGAGACCCAGTACTTC	CASSLDLAGGPAETQYF
TRBD1	TRBV27	TRBJ1-4	once	TGTGCCAGCAGTCCATCGGGACAGAATGAAAAACTGTTTTTT	CASSPSGQNEKLFF
-	TRBV9	TRBJ1-2	once	TGTGCCAGCAGCGTAGAGGCAGGTACTAACTATGGCTACACCTTC	CASSVEAGTNYGYTF
-	TRBV11-2	TRBJ2-1	few	TGTGCCAGCAGCTTAGGCCCAGGGGTGGGCGAGCAGTTCTTC	CASSLGPGVGEQFF
-	TRBV29-1	TRBJ2-7	-	TGCAGCGTTGAGTGGGACGGCTCCTACGAGCAGTACTTC	CSVEWDGSYEQYF
-	TRBV6-5	TRBJ2-3	-	TGTGCCAGCAGTTCCTCGGCGGGGAGCACAGATACGCAGTATTTT	CASSSSAGSTDTQYF
TRBD1	TRBV7-2	TRBJ2-7	-	TGTGCCAGCAGCTTAGGAGGACAGGGTTACGAGCAGTACTTC	CASSLGGQGYEQYF
-	TRBV4-1	TRBJ2-2	once	TGCGCCAGCAGCCAAGAGCGGGGCCGCGGGGAGCTGTTTTTT	CASSQERGRGELFF
-	TRBV5-1	TRBJ1-1	-	TGCGCCAGCAGCCTAGCCCTTGGGTCGGACACTGAAGCTTTCTTT	CASSLALGSDTEAFF
-	TRBV1	TRBJ2-7	-	TGCACCAGCAGCCAAGATGACCGTCGCTCCTACGAGCAGTACTTC	CTSSQDDRRSYEQYF
TRBD1	TRBV19	TRBJ2-2	-	TGTGCCAGTACCCCCCCCGACAGGGGGTACACCGGGGAGCTGTTTTTT	CASTPPDRGYTGELFF
-	TRBV9	TRBJ1-1	-	TGTGCCAGCAGCGCACAGCTTAACACTGAAGCTTTCTTT	CASSAQLNTEAFF
-	TRBV6-5	TRBJ2-7	-	TGTGCCAGCAGCCTCGACAGGCCCCTCGAATACGAGCAGTACTTC	CASSLDRPLEYEQYF
TRBD2	TRBV4-2	TRBJ2-1	-	TGTGCCAGCAGCCAGGGACTAGCGGGATCCTCCTACAATGAGCAGTTCTTC	CASSQGLAGSSYNEQFF
-	TRBV9	TRBJ1-1	few	TGTGCCAGCAGCGTAGGGCAAGAAGCTTTCTTT	CASSVGQEAFF
-	TRBV5-6	TRBJ1-5	-	TGTGCCAGCAGCGGGAGGACAGACCATCAGCCCCAGCATTTT	CASSGRTDHQPQHF
TRBD1	TRBV13	TRBJ2-7	-	TGTGCCAGCAGCTTAGGCCTTGTAGGGGACAGCTCCTACGAGCAGTACTTC	CASSLGLVGDSSYEQYF
-	TRBV7-6	TRBJ2-5	-	TGTGCCAGCAGCTTAGGGCCAGGGGAGTCCGGGGAGACCCAGTACTTC	CASSLGPGESGETQYF
-	TRBV6-5	TRBJ2-1	-	TGTGCCAGCAGTTCTGATCTGAGCTCCTACAATGAGCAGTTCTTC	CASSSDLSSYNEQFF
-	TRBV9	TRBJ2-7	-	TGTGCCAAGGGTCGGGACACGAGATACGAGCAGTACTTC	CAKGRDTRYEQYF
-	TRBV30	TRBJ2-7	once	TGTGCCTGGAGTGGTGGGGCTAGCTCCTACGAGCAGTACTTC	CAWSGGASSYEQYF
TRBD2	TRBV28	TRBJ2-1	-	TGTGCCAGCAGTGATCTTGCGGGGGGGGCCAATGAGCAGTTCTTC	CASSDLAGGANEQFF
-	TRBV6-5	TRBJ1-1	-	TGTGCCAGCAGTTACGGGGGGTTTACTGAAGCTTTCTTT	CASSYGGFTEAFF
-	TRBV9	TRBJ2-1	-	TGTGCCAGCAGCGCCCCTTACAATGAGCAGTTCTTC	CASSAPYNEQFF
TRBD1	TRBV4-1	TRBJ2-7	-	TGCGCCAGCAGCCACCCCAGGGGGAGAGGTTCCGCCGGCGAGCAGTACTTC	CASSHPRGRGSAGEQYF
-	TRBV10-3	TRBJ1-2	-	TGTGCCATCAGTGACGGCAGGGGTAACTATGGCTACACCTTC	CAISDGRGNYGYTF
TRBD1	TRBV4-2	TRBJ1-2	-	TGTGCCAGCAGCCAAGATACGGCAGGGGGGTCTCATGGCTACACCTTC	CASSQDTAGGSHGYTF
-	TRBV9	TRBJ2-7	-	TGTGCCAGCAGCGTAGAAGGAACCCCCTACGAGCAGTACTTC	CASSVEGTPYEQYF
TRBD1	TRBV19	TRBJ1-6	-	TGTGCCAGTAGCGAAGACCCCGGGACAGCTAATTCACCCCTCCACTTT	CASSEDPGTANSPLHF
-	TRBV4-1	TRBJ2-5	-	TGCGCCAGCAGCCTCGGGGGCTTACAGAGGGAGCAGTACTTC	CASSLGGLQREQYF
TRBD1	TRBV10-3	TRBJ2-7	-	TGTGCCATCAGGAGACAGGGCGCCGGAGCCAACGAGCAGTACTTC	CAIRRQGAGANEQYF
-	TRBV9	TRBJ2-7	-	TGTGCCAGCAGCCCCCAGGGTTCACCCTACGAGCAGTACTTC	CASSPQGSPYEQYF